This T cell receptor (beta chain) stems from a study of blood T cell repertoires in COVID-19. Across the study: COVID-19 samples from acute and convalescent phases originated in the United States, Italy and Spain. In each case, the material was cDNA or gDNA derived from T cells, B-cell-depleted T cells, or PBMCs.

Unmatched junction bases numbered 6, after V lost 5 bases and J lost 4 bases. The CDR3 contains 15 residues. Per the germline V gene, CDR1 is SGHVS and CDR2 is FQNEAQ. Original analysis: Nucleated cell counts were estimated from reference gene primer amplification. Clones were sequenced by immunoSEQ multiplex PCR, and TCRdb holds only the in-frame ones, with some missing. The DNA gave D and trimming, while V, J and clone size come from that table. This sample has some 150,000 clones, with roughly 82% found just once. This clone has a count of ten or more. This clonotype was obtained from a man aged 65 to 85 with acute or convalescent COVID-19. Sequenced: peripheral blood. V gene TRBV7-8 combines with J gene TRBJ2-1, with 9 nucleotides matching TRBD1. This CDR3 reads CASSRRDRDYNEQFF. Written as DNA, the CDR3 is TGTGCCAGCAGCCGCCGGGACAGGGATTACAATGAGCAGTTCTTC.